This entry features one T cell receptor (beta chain) sequence. This entry comes from a study of blood T cell repertoires in COVID-19. For the study at large: The study drew acute and convalescent COVID-19 samples from the United States, Italy and Spain. The analysed material was cDNA or gDNA that came from T cells, B-cell-depleted T cells, or PBMCs.

There are 17 residues in the CDR3. Unmatched junction bases numbered 10, after V lost 0 bases and J lost 7 bases. Germline CDR1 and CDR2: SGHRS and YFSETQ. In the authors' methods: It was from reference gene primer amplification that nucleated cell counts were estimated. Assay used: immunoSEQ multiplex PCR; TCRdb lists only in-frame clones, some missing. V, J and clone size derive from that table, while D and trimming were established from the DNA sequence. Of 150,000 to 200,000 clones listed, approximately 90% are singletons. The V and J genes are TRBV5-1 and TRBJ2-1; TRBD2 aligns across 10 bases. The origin of this receptor is a man aged 18 to 30 with acute or convalescent COVID-19. The sequenced sample consisted of peripheral blood. In DNA, the CDR3 is TGCGCCAGCAGCTTGGACTCCAGCGGGAGGGCCGGGAATGAGCAGTTCTTC. Translation: CASSLDSSGRAGNEQFF.